The clone carrying this TCR beta chain was seen repeatedly, ten times or more. As yet, its antigen is unknown. V lost 4 bases, J lost 5 bases, and 10 bases stayed unmatched. The CDR3 consists of 14 residues. Germline CDR1 and CDR2: GTSNPN and SVGIG (reference sequence). The sample belongs to a study of T cells in Graves' hyperthyroidism and ophthalmopathy. Overall study findings and caveats: A 13 V-J model separated ophthalmopathy from stable hyperthyroidism.

RNA transcripts provided the source from which TCR beta CDR3 regions were amplified. HTBI primers were the set used in a first-round RT-PCR of the TCR CDR3. MiXCR was run by TCRdb on the multiplex PCR reads, yielding one entry per CDR3 protein. Found here are about 590,000 distinct CDR3 sequences, 15% to 19% of them singletons; the top ten hold around 6.6%. Together with thyroid ultrasound, orbital computed tomography, serum thyroxine and TRAb, clinical symptoms were used for diagnoses. Sequenced sample: blood. This receptor was identified in a young woman with Graves' hyperthyroidism. The chain recombines TRBV30 with TRBJ1-1, with TRBD1 identical over 7 bases. CDR3 sequence: CAWTAGTERTEAFF. CDR3 DNA: TGTGCCTGGACCGCAGGGACAGAAAGAACTGAAGCTTTCTTT.